The clone carrying this T cell receptor beta chain was seen a handful of times. Antigen unknown. The data derive from a study of blood T cells in healthy people across ages. Study-wide results and limits: Expanded clonotype shifts may have been confounded, as the donors had an unknown CMV status. Estimates drawn from one million T cells were deemed to understate diversity.

Sample-barcoded 5' priming and a J-beta primer mix drove a second PCR of about 6 to 11 cycles. A template-switch adaptor containing 12 random nucleotides labeled each cDNA molecule. TCRdb reprocessed the 5' RACE reads via MiXCR and lists one record per CDR3 protein. This sample has 1 million or so distinct CDR3 sequences, with more than 35% found just once. V lost 6 bases, J lost 5 bases, and 13 bases stayed unmatched. Looked up from germline, CDR1 is ENHRY and CDR2 is SYGVKD. This CDR3 comprises 16 residues. The TCR originated in a woman aged 55 to 70 in good health. The material sequenced was blood. V and J are TRBV10-3 and TRBJ2-7; 10 nucleotides agree with TRBD1. The CDR3 bases are TGTGCCATCAGCCCTTCGGCGGGACAGGGGTCCAACGAGCAGTACTTC. Translated, it gives CAISPSAGQGSNEQYF.